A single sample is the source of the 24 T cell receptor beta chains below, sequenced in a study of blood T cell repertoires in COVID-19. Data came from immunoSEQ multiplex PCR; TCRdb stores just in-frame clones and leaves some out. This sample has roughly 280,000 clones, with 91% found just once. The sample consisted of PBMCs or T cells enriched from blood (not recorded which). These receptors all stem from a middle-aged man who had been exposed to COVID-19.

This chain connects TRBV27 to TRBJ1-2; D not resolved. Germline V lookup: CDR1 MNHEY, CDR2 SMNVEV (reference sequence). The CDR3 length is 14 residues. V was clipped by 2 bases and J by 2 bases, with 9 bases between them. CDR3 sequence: CASSLIPRNYGYTF. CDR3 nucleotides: TGTGCCAGCAGTTTAATTCCTAGGAACTATGGCTACACCTTC.

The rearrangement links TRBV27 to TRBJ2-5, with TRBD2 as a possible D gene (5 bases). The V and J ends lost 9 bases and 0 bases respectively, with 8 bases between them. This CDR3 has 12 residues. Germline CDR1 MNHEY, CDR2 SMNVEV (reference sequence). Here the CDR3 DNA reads TGTGCCAGGGGAGAGTACCAAGAGACCCAGTACTTC. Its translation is CARGEYQETQYF.

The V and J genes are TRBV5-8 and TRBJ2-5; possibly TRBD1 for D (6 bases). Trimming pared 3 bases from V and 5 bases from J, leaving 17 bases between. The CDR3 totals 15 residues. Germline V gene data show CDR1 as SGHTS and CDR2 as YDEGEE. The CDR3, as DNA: TGTGCCAGCAGCTACCGGGACACCGGCGGTGAGACCCAGTACTTC. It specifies CASSYRDTGGETQYF.

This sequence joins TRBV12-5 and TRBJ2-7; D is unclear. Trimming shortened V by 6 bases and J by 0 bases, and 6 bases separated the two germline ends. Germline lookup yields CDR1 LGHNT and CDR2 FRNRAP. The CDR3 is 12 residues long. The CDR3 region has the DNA TGTGCTAGTGGGTTCTCCTCCTACGAGCAGTACTTC. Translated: CASGFSSYEQYF.

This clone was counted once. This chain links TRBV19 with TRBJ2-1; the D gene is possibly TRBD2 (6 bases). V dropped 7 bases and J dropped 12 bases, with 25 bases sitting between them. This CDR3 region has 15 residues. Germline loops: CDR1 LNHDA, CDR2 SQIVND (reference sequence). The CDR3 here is CASTRDRTTAYPQFF. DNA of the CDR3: TGTGCCAGTACTAGAGATCGGACTACCGCATACCCGCAGTTCTTC.

Written as DNA, the CDR3 is TGCGCCAGCAGCCATGATAGCGGGCTCTACAATGAGCAGTTCTTC. Its protein is CASSHDSGLYNEQFF. The V call is TRBV4-1, the J call TRBJ2-1, with 7 bases fitting TRBD2. Per the germline V gene, CDR1 is MGHRA and CDR2 is YSYEKL. V trimming: 3 bases; J trimming: 3 bases; junction bases outside the gene matches: 5. This CDR3 is 15 amino acids long.

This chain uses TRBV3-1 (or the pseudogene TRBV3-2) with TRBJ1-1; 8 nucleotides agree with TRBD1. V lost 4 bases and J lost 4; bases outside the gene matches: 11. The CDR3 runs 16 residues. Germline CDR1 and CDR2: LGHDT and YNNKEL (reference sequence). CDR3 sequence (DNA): TGTGCCAGCAGCCGAGCATTGGGACAGGTAGGCACTGAAGCTTTCTTT. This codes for CASSRALGQVGTEAFF.

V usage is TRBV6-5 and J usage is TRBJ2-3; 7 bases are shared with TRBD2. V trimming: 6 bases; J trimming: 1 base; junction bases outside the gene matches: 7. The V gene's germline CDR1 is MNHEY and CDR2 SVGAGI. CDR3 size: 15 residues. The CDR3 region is CASRDSGARTDTQYF. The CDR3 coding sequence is TGTGCCAGCAGAGACAGCGGGGCGCGCACAGATACGCAGTATTTT.

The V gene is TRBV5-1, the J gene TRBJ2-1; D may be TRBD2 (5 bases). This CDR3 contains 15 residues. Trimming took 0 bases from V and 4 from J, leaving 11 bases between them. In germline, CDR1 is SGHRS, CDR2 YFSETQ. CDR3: CASSLGGGGYNEQFF. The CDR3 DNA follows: TGCGCCAGCAGCTTGGGAGGAGGCGGGTACAATGAGCAGTTCTTC.

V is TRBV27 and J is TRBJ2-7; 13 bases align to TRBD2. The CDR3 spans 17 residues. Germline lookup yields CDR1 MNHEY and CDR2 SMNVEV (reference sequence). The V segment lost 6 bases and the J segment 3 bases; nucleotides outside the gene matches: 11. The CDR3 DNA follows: TGTGCCAGCAGCCGCCTTGGACTAGCGGGAGAGAACTACGAGCAGTACTTC. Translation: CASSRLGLAGENYEQYF.

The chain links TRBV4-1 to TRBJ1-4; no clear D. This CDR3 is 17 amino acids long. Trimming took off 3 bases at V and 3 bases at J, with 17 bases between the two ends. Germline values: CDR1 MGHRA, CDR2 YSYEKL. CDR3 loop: CASSQSPEGVANEKLFF. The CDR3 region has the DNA TGCGCCAGCAGCCAGAGCCCGGAGGGTGTAGCTAATGAAAAACTGTTTTTT.

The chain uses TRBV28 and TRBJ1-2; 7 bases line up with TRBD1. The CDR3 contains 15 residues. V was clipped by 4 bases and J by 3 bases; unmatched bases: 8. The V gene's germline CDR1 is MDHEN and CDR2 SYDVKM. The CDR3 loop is CASSSWDSEYYGYTF. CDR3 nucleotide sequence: TGTGCCAGCAGTTCCTGGGACAGCGAATACTATGGCTACACCTTC.

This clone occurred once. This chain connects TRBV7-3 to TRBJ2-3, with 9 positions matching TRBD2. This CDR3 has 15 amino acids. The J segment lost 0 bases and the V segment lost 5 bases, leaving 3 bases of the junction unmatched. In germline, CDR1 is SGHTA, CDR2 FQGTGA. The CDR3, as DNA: TGTGCCAGCAGCGGGACTAGCTCCAGCACAGATACGCAGTATTTT. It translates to CASSGTSSSTDTQYF.

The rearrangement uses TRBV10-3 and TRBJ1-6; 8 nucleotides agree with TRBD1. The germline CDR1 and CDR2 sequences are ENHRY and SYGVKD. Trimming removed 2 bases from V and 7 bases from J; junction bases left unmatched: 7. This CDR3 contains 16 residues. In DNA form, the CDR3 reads TGTGCCATCAGTGAGACGGGACAGGATGTCAATTCACCCCTCCACTTT. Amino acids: CAISETGQDVNSPLHF.

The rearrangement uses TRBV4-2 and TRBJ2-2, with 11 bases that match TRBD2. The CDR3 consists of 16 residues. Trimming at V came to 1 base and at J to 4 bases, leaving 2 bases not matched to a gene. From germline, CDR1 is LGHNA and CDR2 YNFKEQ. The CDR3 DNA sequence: TGTGCCAGCAGCCAAGGTAGCGGGAGGGCCACCGGGGAGCTGTTTTTT. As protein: CASSQGSGRATGELFF.

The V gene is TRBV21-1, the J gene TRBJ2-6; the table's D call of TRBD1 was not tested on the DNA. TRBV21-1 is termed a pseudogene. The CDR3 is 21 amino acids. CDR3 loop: CASKQYRDRGRVSSGANVLTF. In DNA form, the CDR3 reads TGTGCCAGCAAACAGTACCGGGACAGGGGGCGCGTGAGCTCTGGGGCCAACGTCCTGACTTTC.

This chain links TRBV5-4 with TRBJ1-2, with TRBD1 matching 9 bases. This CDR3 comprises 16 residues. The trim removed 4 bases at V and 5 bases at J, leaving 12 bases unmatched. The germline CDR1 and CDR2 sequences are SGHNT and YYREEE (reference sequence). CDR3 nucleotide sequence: TGTGCCAGCAGCAGTCCGGGACAGGGTCTTTCTTATGGCTACACCTTC. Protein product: CASSSPGQGLSYGYTF.

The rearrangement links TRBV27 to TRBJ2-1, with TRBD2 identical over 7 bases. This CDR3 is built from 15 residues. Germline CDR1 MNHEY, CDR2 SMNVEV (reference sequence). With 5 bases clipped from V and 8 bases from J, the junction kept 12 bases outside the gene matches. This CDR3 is CASSRSVAGVYEQFF. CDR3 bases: TGTGCCAGCAGTCGTTCCGTTGCGGGAGTCTATGAGCAGTTCTTC.

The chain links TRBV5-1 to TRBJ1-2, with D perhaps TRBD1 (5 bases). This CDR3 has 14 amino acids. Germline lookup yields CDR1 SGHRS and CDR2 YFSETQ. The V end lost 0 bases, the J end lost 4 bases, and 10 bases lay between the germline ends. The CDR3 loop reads CASSLVRQSYGYTF. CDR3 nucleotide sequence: TGCGCCAGCAGCTTGGTACGACAGTCCTATGGCTACACCTTC.

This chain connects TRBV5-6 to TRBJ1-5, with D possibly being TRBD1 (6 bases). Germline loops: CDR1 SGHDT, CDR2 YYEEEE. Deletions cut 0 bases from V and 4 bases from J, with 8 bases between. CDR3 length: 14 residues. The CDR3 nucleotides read TGTGCCAGCAGCTTGGACAGGGCGAATCAGCCCCAGCATTTT. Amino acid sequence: CASSLDRANQPQHF. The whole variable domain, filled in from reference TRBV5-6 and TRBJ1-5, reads DAGVTQSPTHLIKTRGQQVTLRCSPKSGHDTVSWYQQALGQGPQFIFQYYEEEERQRGNFPDRFSGHQFPNYSSELNVNALLLGDSALYLCASSLDRANQPQHFGDGTRLSIL.

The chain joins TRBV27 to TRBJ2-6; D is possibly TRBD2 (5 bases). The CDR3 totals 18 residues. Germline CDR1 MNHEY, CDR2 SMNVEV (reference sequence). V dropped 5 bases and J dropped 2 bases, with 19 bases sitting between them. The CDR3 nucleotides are TGTGCCAGCAGTCTCCGCCTCGGGGAATCTACTGGGGCCAACGTCCTGACTTTC. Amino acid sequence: CASSLRLGESTGANVLTF.

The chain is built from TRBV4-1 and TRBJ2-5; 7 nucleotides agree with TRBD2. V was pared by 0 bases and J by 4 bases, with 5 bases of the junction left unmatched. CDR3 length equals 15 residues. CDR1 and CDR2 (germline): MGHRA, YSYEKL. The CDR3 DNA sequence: TGCGCCAGCAGCCAAGATTCGGGGGGAGTAGAGACCCAGTACTTC. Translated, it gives CASSQDSGGVETQYF.

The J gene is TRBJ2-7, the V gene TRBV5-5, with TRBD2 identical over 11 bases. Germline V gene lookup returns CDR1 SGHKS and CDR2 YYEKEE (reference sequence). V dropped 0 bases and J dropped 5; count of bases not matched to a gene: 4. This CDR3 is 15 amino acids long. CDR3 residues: CASSLAGLAVHEQYF. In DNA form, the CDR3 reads TGTGCCAGCAGCTTGGCGGGACTAGCGGTCCACGAGCAGTACTTC. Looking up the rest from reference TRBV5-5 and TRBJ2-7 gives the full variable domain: DAGVTQSPTHLIKTRGQQVTLRCSPISGHKSVSWYQQVLGQGPQFIFQYYEKEERGRGNFPDRFSARQFPNYSSELNVNALLLGDSALYLCASSLAGLAVHEQYFGPGTRLTVT.

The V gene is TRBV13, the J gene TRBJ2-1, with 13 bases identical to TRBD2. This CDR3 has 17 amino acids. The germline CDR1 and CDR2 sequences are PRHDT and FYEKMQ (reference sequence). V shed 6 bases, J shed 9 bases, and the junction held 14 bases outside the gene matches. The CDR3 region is CASSSQGLAGEMGEQFF. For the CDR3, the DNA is TGTGCCAGCAGTTCTCAAGGACTAGCGGGAGAGATGGGTGAGCAGTTCTTC.